The subject of this entry is one TCR beta chain. Hyperthyroidism was new, under 2 months, in patients aged 18 to 65. Other autoimmune disease, uncontrolled infection, pregnancy and lactation led to exclusion. The germline gives CDR1 LGHNA, CDR2 YSLEER. CDR3 length equals 16 residues. V gave up 4 bases and J gave up 2 bases; unmatched junction bases: 10. The sample originates from a study of Graves' ophthalmopathy and Graves' hyperthyroidism. Study summary: Stable hyperthyroidism referred to disease that showed no ophthalmopathy within 18 months of follow-up.

Amplification from RNA transcripts yielded the TCR beta CDR3 regions. First-round RT-PCR with HTBI primers preceded a second-round multiplex PCR. TCRdb re-called the multiplex PCR reads with MiXCR, one entry per CDR3 protein. The sample has around 1.1 million distinct CDR3 sequences; 35% to 40% are singletons. This chain uses TRBV4-3 with TRBJ2-5; 7 nucleotides match TRBD2. Material for sequencing was peripheral blood or thyroid tissue (not recorded which). The receptor was derived from an adult man with Graves' hyperthyroidism. CDR3 loop: CASSPGLGRGQETQYF. Written as DNA, the CDR3 is TGCGCCAGCAGCCCCGGCTTAGGGCGGGGGCAAGAGACCCAGTACTTC.